This T cell receptor (beta chain) was obtained from a study of blood T cell repertoires in COVID-19. Study information: Both acute and convalescent COVID-19 samples were obtained from the United States, Italy and Spain. Sources were T cells, B-cell-depleted T cells, or PBMCs; the material itself was cDNA or gDNA.

This clone was seen only a few times. Per the study methods: Amplification with reference gene primers provided the estimates of nucleated cell counts. Repertoires were generated with immunoSEQ multiplex PCR, while TCRdb's copy carries only in-frame clones and drops some. Clone size and the V and J calls come from that table; the DNA yielded D and trimming. The sample consists of 15,000 to 20,000 clones, 82% of them appearing once. The ends lost 0 bases at V and 4 bases at J; junction bases unmatched: 1. CDR1 MRHNA and CDR2 SNTAGT come from the germline V gene. The CDR3 spans 14 residues. The chain employs TRBV6-4 and TRBJ2-3; 7 bases are a match to TRBD2. The sequencing sample was made of peripheral blood. This TCR derives from a human donor in a cohort sampled during active COVID-19. In DNA form, the CDR3 reads TGTGCCAGCAGTGACTCGCGGGAGCCAGATACGCAGTATTTT. Its translation: CASSDSREPDTQYF.